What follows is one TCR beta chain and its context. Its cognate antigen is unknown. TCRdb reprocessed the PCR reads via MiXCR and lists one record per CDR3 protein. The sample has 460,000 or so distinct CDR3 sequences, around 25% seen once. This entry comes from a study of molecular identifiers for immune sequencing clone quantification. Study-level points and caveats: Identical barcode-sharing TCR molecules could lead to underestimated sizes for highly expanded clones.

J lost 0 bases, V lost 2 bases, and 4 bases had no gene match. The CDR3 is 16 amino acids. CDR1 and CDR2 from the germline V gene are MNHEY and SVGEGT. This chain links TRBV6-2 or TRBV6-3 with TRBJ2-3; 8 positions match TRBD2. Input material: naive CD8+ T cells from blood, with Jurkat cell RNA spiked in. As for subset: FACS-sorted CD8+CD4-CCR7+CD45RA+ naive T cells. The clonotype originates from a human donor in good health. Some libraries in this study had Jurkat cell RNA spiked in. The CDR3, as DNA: TGTGCCAGCAGTTACCGCGGGGGGCCAAGCACAGATACGCAGTATTTT. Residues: CASSYRGGPSTDTQYF.